The 7 T cell receptor beta chains reported below all come from one sample, sequenced in a study of blood T cell repertoires in COVID-19. Here immunoSEQ multiplex PCR was the method, and the copy in TCRdb shows in-frame clones only, minus some. The sample records 300,000 or so clones, 85% to 90% being singletons. The specimen was peripheral blood. These receptors were taken from a man between 65 and 79 years old with acute or convalescent COVID-19.

The J gene is TRBJ1-2, the V gene TRBV28; 9 bases agree with TRBD1. The CDR3 contains 14 residues. Germline V CDR1 and CDR2: MDHEN, SYDVKM. J was trimmed by 9 bases and V by 6 bases; bases with no gene match: 11. CDR3 amino acids: CASSPADRGFSYTF. The CDR3 DNA reads TGTGCCAGCAGCCCCGCGGACAGGGGTTTTAGCTACACCTTC.

The CDR3 DNA follows: TGTGCCAGCAGCATGATCTACACAGATACGCAGTATTTT. Amino acids: CASSMIYTDTQYF. The chain couples TRBV9 to TRBJ2-3; D gene uncertain. Germline V gives CDR1 SGDLS, CDR2 YYNGEE. The CDR3 loop spans 13 amino acids. The V and J ends lost 4 bases and 2 bases respectively, with 8 bases between them.

This chain uses TRBV6-2 or TRBV6-3 with TRBJ1-1, with no clear D. The length of the CDR3 is 12 residues. Trimming left V 5 bases short and J 11 bases short, with 15 bases between. Germline lookup yields CDR1 MNHEY and CDR2 SVGEGT. CDR3 residues: CASSHRQLNAFF. The DNA of the CDR3 is TGTGCCAGCAGTCACAGACAATTGAATGCTTTCTTT.

CDR3 sequence reads: CASSFGGAGNQPQHF. Here the CDR3 DNA reads TGTGCCAGCAGTTTTGGGGGCGCGGGCAATCAGCCCCAGCATTTT. The chain links TRBV28 to TRBJ1-5; D is possibly TRBD1 (6 bases). CDR1 is MDHEN, CDR2 SYDVKM, per germline. The V end lost 3 bases, the J end lost 2 bases, and 11 bases lay between the germline ends. This CDR3 spans 15 amino acids.

The V gene is TRBV9, the J gene TRBJ2-1; the D gene is possibly TRBD2 (6 bases). CDR1 SGDLS and CDR2 YYNGEE come from the germline V gene. V gave up 4 bases and J gave up 0 bases, with 14 bases separating them. The CDR3 has 16 residues. Here the CDR3 reads CASSSGLQSSYNEQFF. The CDR3 DNA follows: TGTGCCAGCAGCTCGGGACTTCAAAGCTCCTACAATGAGCAGTTCTTC.

There are a few counts of this clone. The J gene is TRBJ1-1, the V gene TRBV27; D perhaps matches TRBD1 (5 bases). The CDR3 covers 13 residues. The germline V gene encodes CDR1 MNHEY and CDR2 SMNVEV (reference sequence). Trimming left V 6 bases short and J 8 bases short, with 16 bases between. CDR3: CASSKHSTGEAFF. CDR3 nucleotides: TGTGCCAGCAGCAAACATTCAACAGGAGAAGCTTTCTTT.

V gene TRBV29-1 combines with J gene TRBJ2-2; a weak D match, TRBD2 (6 bases). Germline CDR1 SQVTM, CDR2 ANQGSEA. The CDR3 spans 14 residues. With 0 bases removed from V and 7 bases from J, the gap between germline ends came to 12 bases. The CDR3 DNA reads as TGCAGCGTTGAAGAGGAGGGGCCGGGCGGGGAGCTGTTTTTT. Translation gives CSVEEEGPGGELFF.